The 32 T cell receptor beta chains listed next were all sequenced from one sample in a study of blood T cell repertoires in COVID-19. Here immunoSEQ multiplex PCR was the method, and the copy in TCRdb shows in-frame clones only, minus some. The sample gives some 98,000 clones, 82% of which show up once; about 11% is in the top ten. The sequenced sample consisted of peripheral blood. The receptors come from an older man with active or convalescent COVID-19.

This clone came up once. CDR3: CASSPRMGVSPLHF. Here the CDR3 DNA reads TGTGCCAGCAGTCCCCGGATGGGAGTTTCACCCCTCCACTTT. The chain links TRBV28 to TRBJ1-6; D is uncertain. Germline values: CDR1 MDHEN, CDR2 SYDVKM. This CDR3 has 14 residues. V was shortened by 5 bases and J by 9 bases, with 14 bases between the two germline ends.

The V gene is TRBV19, the J gene TRBJ2-7; D is unclear. The V and J ends lost 3 bases and 0 bases respectively, with 6 bases between them. Germline loops: CDR1 LNHDA, CDR2 SQIVND (reference sequence). The CDR3 is 13 amino acids. The CDR3 loop reads CASSIEISYEQYF. The CDR3 DNA reads TGTGCCAGTAGTATCGAGATCTCCTACGAGCAGTACTTC.

This chain connects TRBV11-3 to TRBJ2-2, with TRBD1 matching 8 bases. CDR1 and CDR2 (germline): SGHNT, YENEEA. This CDR3 comprises 15 residues. V was clipped by 4 bases and J by 1 base; unmatched bases: 2. CDR3 bases: TGTGCCAGCAGCTCCGGGACAGGGAACACCGGGGAGCTGTTTTTT. Its protein is CASSSGTGNTGELFF.

This clone was detected only once. J is TRBJ2-1 and V is TRBV7-2, with 7 positions matching TRBD1. The CDR3 has 15 amino acids. Germline CDR1 is SGHTA and CDR2 is FQGNSA. V lost 2 bases to trimming and J lost 4 bases; unmatched junction nucleotides: 5. CDR3 sequence: CASSLPGQTYNEQFF. CDR3 in DNA: TGTGCCAGCAGCTTACCGGGACAGACTTACAATGAGCAGTTCTTC.

This chain joins TRBV10-3 and TRBJ1-5, with 9 bases aligning to TRBD1. The CDR3 spans 13 residues. Germline V gene lookup returns CDR1 ENHRY and CDR2 SYGVKD. J lost 5 bases, V lost 4 bases, and 0 bases had no gene match. CDR3: CAISGDRDQPQHF. CDR3 in DNA: TGTGCCATCAGTGGGGACAGGGATCAGCCCCAGCATTTT.

The chain couples TRBV5-1 to TRBJ2-7; 7 bases are a match to TRBD1. J lost 6 bases, V lost 1 base, and 16 bases had no gene match. There are 17 residues in the CDR3. The germline gives CDR1 SGHRS, CDR2 YFSETQ. CDR3 loop: CASSLRDRTLGSGEQYF. The CDR3 DNA reads as TGCGCCAGCAGCTTGCGGGACAGAACGTTGGGGTCGGGCGAGCAGTACTTC.

The CDR3 sequence is CASSFPAGPQETQYF. For the CDR3, the DNA is TGTGCCAGCAGCTTCCCAGCGGGCCCCCAAGAGACCCAGTACTTC. This chain connects TRBV7-9 to TRBJ2-5; D is possibly TRBD2 (6 bases). The germline V and J ends were trimmed by 3 bases and 1 base, with 12 bases remaining between them. CDR3 length equals 15 residues. Germline V gene data show CDR1 as SEHNR and CDR2 as FQNEAQ (reference sequence).

The chain links TRBV15 to TRBJ2-4; no reliable D call. The CDR3 has 13 amino acids. The germline gives CDR1 LNHNV, CDR2 YYDKDF (reference sequence). Trimming stripped 2 bases from V and 2 bases from J, with 4 bases between. CDR3 sequence (DNA): TGTGCCACCAGCAGATACACCAAAAACATTCAGTACTTC. Translation gives CATSRYTKNIQYF.

The chain joins TRBV7-9 to TRBJ1-1; tentatively, D is TRBD1 (6 bases). V lost 3 bases and J 4 bases, leaving 12 bases between the germline ends. CDR3 length equals 14 residues. Per the germline V gene, CDR1 is SEHNR and CDR2 is FQNEAQ (reference sequence). CDR3 protein: CASSFTGIGTEAFF. The CDR3 region has the DNA TGTGCCAGCAGCTTCACAGGGATAGGCACTGAAGCTTTCTTT.

The chain is built from TRBV5-1 and TRBJ1-1, with D hard to call. Germline V lookup: CDR1 SGHRS, CDR2 YFSETQ. The CDR3 loop spans 15 amino acids. V shed 1 base and J shed 5 bases, with 15 bases lying between them. The CDR3 bases are TGCGCCAGCAGCTTGACATCGGGTGTCCGGACTGAAGCTTTCTTT. It translates to CASSLTSGVRTEAFF.

The chain couples TRBV6-5 to TRBJ2-5; 7 positions match TRBD1. V lost 8 bases and J lost 5; bases outside the gene matches: 8. The CDR3 runs to 13 residues. Germline V gene sequence: CDR1 MNHEY, CDR2 SVGAGI. CDR3 coding DNA: TGTGCCAGCTCGACAGGGTTTCGGGAGACCCAGTACTTC. This translates into CASSTGFRETQYF.

The chain uses TRBV7-2 and TRBJ1-1; 8 bases fit TRBD1. Trimming at V came to 2 bases and at J to 2 bases, leaving 4 bases not matched to a gene. CDR1 and CDR2 from the germline V gene are SGHTA and FQGNSA. This CDR3 has 15 residues. For the CDR3, the DNA is TGTGCCAGCAGCTTACAGGGGGCGGGAAACACTGAAGCTTTCTTT. It codes for CASSLQGAGNTEAFF.

This clone showed up just a few times. The V gene is TRBV5-1, the J gene TRBJ1-2, with 7 bases fitting TRBD1. Germline loops: CDR1 SGHRS, CDR2 YFSETQ. The J segment lost 3 bases and the V segment lost 3 bases, leaving 8 bases of the junction unmatched. The CDR3 has 15 residues. The chain's CDR3 is CASSSGGLGYYGYTF. DNA for the CDR3: TGCGCCAGCAGCTCAGGGGGGCTCGGGTACTATGGCTACACCTTC.

V gene TRBV19 combines with J gene TRBJ1-2, with a tentative D call TRBD1 (5 bases). This CDR3 is built from 16 residues. V was cut by 5 bases and J by 2 bases, with 18 bases left in between. Per germline, CDR1 LNHDA and CDR2 SQIVND (reference sequence). In nucleotides, the CDR3 is TGTGCCAGTAGTGCCCCTGAGCAGGGTTTAAACTATGGCTACACCTTC. This sequence encodes CASSAPEQGLNYGYTF. The full variable domain, with the rest looked up from reference TRBV19 and TRBJ1-2, is DGGITQSPKYLFRKEGQNVTLSCEQNLNHDAMYWYRQDPGQGLRLIYYSQIVNDFQKGDIAEGYSVSREKKESFPLTVTSAQKNPTAFYLCASSAPEQGLNYGYTFGSGTRLTVV.

The V gene is TRBV3-1 (or the pseudogene TRBV3-2), the J gene TRBJ2-2; 13 bases map to TRBD2. The ends lost 4 bases at V and 5 bases at J; junction bases unmatched: 7. The CDR3 runs 17 residues. Germline V lookup: CDR1 LGHDT, CDR2 YNNKEL (reference sequence). The CDR3 is CASSPLTSGGRTGELFF. The CDR3 nucleotides read TGTGCCAGCAGCCCACTGACTAGCGGGGGGCGGACCGGGGAGCTGTTTTTT.

This chain links TRBV27 with TRBJ2-7; 8 bases align to TRBD1. V was clipped by 6 bases and J by 3 bases; unmatched bases: 4. CDR3 length equals 13 residues. Germline loops: CDR1 MNHEY, CDR2 SMNVEV (reference sequence). This chain's CDR3 is CASSITGGYEQYF. The CDR3 nucleotides read TGTGCCAGCAGCATTACAGGGGGCTACGAGCAGTACTTC.

This clone has only a few counts. The rearrangement links TRBV15 to TRBJ1-5; unclear D gene. The germline gives CDR1 LNHNV, CDR2 YYDKDF (reference sequence). Trimming left V 5 bases short and J 5 bases short, with 10 bases between. The CDR3 extends over 13 amino acids. CDR3 residues: CATSAYNDQPQHF. The CDR3 DNA is TGTGCCACCAGCGCATACAACGATCAGCCCCAGCATTTT.

The rearrangement joins TRBV5-4 to TRBJ2-7; D possibly corresponds to TRBD2 (6 bases). The V gene's germline CDR1 is SGHNT and CDR2 YYREEE (reference sequence). Trimming stripped 0 bases from V and 4 bases from J, with 14 bases between. This CDR3 region has 15 residues. The CDR3 spells CASSLANQGGYEQYF. Here the CDR3 DNA reads TGTGCCAGCAGCTTGGCCAACCAGGGAGGATACGAGCAGTACTTC.

The chain recombines TRBV7-8 with TRBJ1-3; no firm D call. The V and J ends lost 5 bases and 1 base respectively, with 27 bases between them. There are 20 residues in the CDR3. Germline values: CDR1 SGHVS, CDR2 FQNEAQ. The CDR3 DNA is TGTGCCAGCAGCCGGAGGGTGAGGGAAGTTTACGCTTTATCTGGAAACACCATATATTTT. Residues: CASSRRVREVYALSGNTIYF.

The chain has TRBV30 and TRBJ2-3, with TRBD2 matching 7 bases. Germline CDR1 is GTSNPN and CDR2 is SVGIG (reference sequence). The CDR3 is 13 amino acids. The J segment lost 7 bases and the V segment lost 0 bases, leaving 4 bases of the junction unmatched. CDR3 nucleotides: TGTGCCTGGAGTGTAGGGAGGGGAAATACGCAGTATTTT. Encoded protein: CAWSVGRGNTQYF.

This clone was seen a few times. The chain carries TRBV2 and TRBJ1-4; D is uncertain. The CDR3 length is 12 residues. With 6 bases removed from V and 7 bases from J, the gap between germline ends came to 9 bases. The V gene's germline CDR1 is SNHLY and CDR2 FYNNEI. CDR3 residues: CASRNFLEKLFF. DNA of the CDR3: TGTGCCAGCAGGAACTTCCTTGAAAAACTGTTTTTT.

The CDR3 region is CASSPLLTGTNEKLFF. The CDR3 DNA reads as TGTGCCAGCAGCCCTCTTTTGACAGGGACCAATGAAAAACTGTTTTTT. The chain has TRBV7-8 and TRBJ1-4, with 7 bases aligning to TRBD1. The length of the CDR3 is 16 residues. Unmatched junction bases numbered 11, after V lost 5 bases and J lost 5 bases. CDR1 is SGHVS, CDR2 FQNEAQ, per germline.

The rearrangement joins TRBV29-1 to TRBJ2-3, with 8 bases matching TRBD1. This CDR3 is 14 amino acids long. Germline trimming cut 2 bases from V and 4 bases from J; bases unmatched to any gene: 5. Germline-derived CDR1 and CDR2 are SQVTM and ANQGSEA. CDR3 coding DNA: TGCAGCGTTGAACAGGGGGCGAGAGCAGATACGCAGTATTTT. Its protein is CSVEQGARADTQYF.

The rearrangement uses TRBV5-1 and TRBJ2-7, with D perhaps matching TRBD2 (7 bases). Germline loops: CDR1 SGHRS, CDR2 YFSETQ. This CDR3 is 15 amino acids long. The ends were cut back, 4 bases at V and 9 bases at J, with 23 bases in the middle. CDR3 protein: CASSNTGGGFSLQYF. The CDR3 DNA sequence: TGCGCCAGCAGCAACACGGGCGGGGGCTTTTCATTGCAGTACTTC. The full variable domain, with the rest looked up from reference TRBV5-1 and TRBJ2-7, is KAGVTQTPRYLIKTRGQQVTLSCSPISGHRSVSWYQQTPGQGLQFLFEYFSETQRNKGNFPGRFSGRQFSNSRSEMNVSTLELGDSALYLCASSNTGGGFSLQYFGPGTRLTVT.

This clone was detected only a few times. The chain carries TRBV4-1 and TRBJ2-7, with 8 bases lining up with TRBD1. The ends lost 2 bases at V and 3 bases at J; junction bases unmatched: 3. Germline CDR1 is MGHRA and CDR2 is YSYEKL. The CDR3 runs to 14 residues. The CDR3 region has the DNA TGCGCCAGCAGCCAACCCGACAGGGGCTACGAGCAGTACTTC. Translated, it gives CASSQPDRGYEQYF.

The rearrangement joins TRBV7-8 to TRBJ2-2, with D possibly TRBD2 on 6 matching bases. Germline lookup yields CDR1 SGHVS and CDR2 FQNEAQ. Trimming took 5 bases from V and 7 from J, leaving 11 bases between them. This CDR3 has 13 residues. CDR3 sequence: CASSQTSYGELFF. The CDR3 region has the DNA TGTGCCAGCAGCCAAACTAGCTACGGGGAGCTGTTTTTT. Looking up the rest from reference TRBV7-8 and TRBJ2-2 gives the full variable domain: GAGVSQSPRYKVAKRGQDVALRCDPISGHVSLFWYQQALGQGPEFLTYFQNEAQLDKSGLPSDRFFAERPEGSVSTLKIQRTQQEDSAVYLCASSQTSYGELFFGEGSRLTVL.

This clone was detected a few times. The rearrangement links TRBV15 to TRBJ2-7, with D tentatively TRBD2 (6 bases). CDR3 length: 14 residues. Trimming took 9 bases from V and 0 from J, leaving 15 bases between them. From germline, CDR1 is LNHNV and CDR2 YYDKDF (reference sequence). For the CDR3, the DNA is TGTGCCACTAAACCGGACGGGGGCTCCTACGAGCAGTACTTC. Its protein product is CATKPDGGSYEQYF.

The V gene is TRBV7-6, the J gene TRBJ1-6; maybe TRBD1 (6 bases). This CDR3 comprises 17 residues. Trimming took off 1 base at V and 0 bases at J, with 10 bases between the two ends. Per the germline V gene, CDR1 is SGHVS and CDR2 is FNYEAQ. The CDR3 bases are TGTGCCAGCAGCTTAGGTCAGGGGAGCTCCTATAATTCACCCCTCCACTTT. This codes for CASSLGQGSSYNSPLHF.

V usage is TRBV6-6 and J usage is TRBJ1-4; D uncertain. CDR1 and CDR2 (germline): MNHNY, SVGAGI (reference sequence). V was cut by 3 bases and J by 4 bases, with 15 bases left in between. This CDR3 is 16 amino acids long. The CDR3 here is CASSYLFGEDNEKLFF. CDR3 nucleotides: TGTGCCAGCAGTTATCTATTCGGGGAGGATAATGAAAAACTGTTTTTT.

The rearrangement joins TRBV30 to TRBJ2-6; possibly TRBD2 for D (6 bases). This CDR3 is 17 amino acids long. The V end lost 3 bases, the J end lost 0 bases, and 15 bases lay between the germline ends. CDR1 GTSNPN and CDR2 SVGIG come from the germline V gene (reference sequence). The CDR3 nucleotides are TGTGCCTGGAGACGGGGACGGACTACCTCTGGGGCCAACGTCCTGACTTTC. This codes for CAWRRGRTTSGANVLTF.

V usage is TRBV7-6 and J usage is TRBJ2-7; perhaps TRBD1 as D (6 bases). Trimming stripped 5 bases from V and 4 bases from J, with 15 bases between. This CDR3 is 14 amino acids long. Germline CDR1 SGHVS, CDR2 FNYEAQ. DNA of the CDR3: TGTGCCAGCAGCGCAGACAGGTCCCCTTACGAGCAGTACTTC. Protein product: CASSADRSPYEQYF.

The chain couples TRBV28 to TRBJ2-5, with 11 bases lining up with TRBD1. Germline V gene lookup returns CDR1 MDHEN and CDR2 SYDVKM. The CDR3 length is 16 residues. With V trimmed by 5 bases and J by 3 bases, 8 bases remained unmatched. The CDR3 protein is CASSLRTGGLKETQYF. The DNA for the CDR3 is TGTGCCAGCAGTCTACGGACAGGGGGCTTAAAAGAGACCCAGTACTTC.